The 9 T cell receptor beta chains listed next were all sequenced from one sample in a study of T-cell memory formation after mild COVID-19. TCRdb redid the calling of the 5' RACE reads with MiXCR, one entry per CDR3 protein. Seen here are around 310,000 distinct CDR3 sequences, 20% to 25% observed once, and the top ten hold 21%. Sequencing input: PBMCs or a T cell subset sorted from them (not recorded which). These receptor sequences come from a man in his late teens or twenties who had mild COVID-19 (a few samples of this study predate the infection). Cell type and time point are not known.

This clonotype was detected only a few times. The chain uses TRBV28 and TRBJ1-2; 8 bases align to TRBD1. There are 15 residues in the CDR3. The germline V gene encodes CDR1 MDHEN and CDR2 SYDVKM. The ends lost 5 bases at V and 5 bases at J; junction bases unmatched: 10. The CDR3 DNA sequence: TGTGCCAGCAGTCCACAGGACAGGGCAGTATATGGCTACACCTTC. Translation gives CASSPQDRAVYGYTF.

This clonotype was detected only a few times. The chain joins TRBV12-3 or TRBV12-4 to TRBJ1-5; D perhaps matches TRBD1 (5 bases). V was clipped by 2 bases and J by 9 bases, with 17 bases between them. There are 15 residues in the CDR3. CDR3 region: CASSLRGDGLWPQHF. CDR3 nucleotides: TGTGCCAGCAGTTTACGGGGGGATGGCCTTTGGCCCCAGCATTTT.

V usage is TRBV10-1 and J usage is TRBJ2-1; 9 positions agree with TRBD2. This CDR3 spans 12 amino acids. V shed 5 bases, J shed 7 bases, and the junction held 0 bases outside the gene matches. Germline V gives CDR1 WNHNN, CDR2 SYGVQD (reference sequence). The CDR3 DNA reads TGCGCCAGCAGTACTAGCGGGAATGAGCAGTTCTTC. This gives the protein CASSTSGNEQFF.

A few counts support this clonotype. J is TRBJ2-3 and V is TRBV5-1; D is possibly TRBD1 or TRBD2 (5 bases each). The germline V gene has CDR1 SGHRS and CDR2 YFSETQ. The ends were cut back, 4 bases at V and 3 bases at J, with 15 bases in the middle. CDR3 size: 15 residues. CDR3 sequence: CASSPTEGYTDTQYF. The CDR3 DNA sequence: TGCGCCAGCAGCCCCACTGAGGGGTATACAGATACGCAGTATTTT. Variable domain in full (rest from reference TRBV5-1 and TRBJ2-3): KAGVTQTPRYLIKTRGQQVTLSCSPISGHRSVSWYQQTPGQGLQFLFEYFSETQRNKGNFPGRFSGRQFSNSRSEMNVSTLELGDSALYLCASSPTEGYTDTQYFGPGTRLTVL.

This clonotype was counted a few times. CDR3 sequence (DNA): TGTGCCAGCACCTCCCGTAGCTCCTATAATTCACCCCTCCACTTT. Its protein is CASTSRSSYNSPLHF. V gene TRBV7-2 combines with J gene TRBJ1-6; D not resolved. This CDR3 has 15 residues. The germline gives CDR1 SGHTA, CDR2 FQGNSA. Trimming cost V 7 bases and J 0 bases, with 10 bases left between them.

The chain links TRBV4-3 to TRBJ2-7, with TRBD1 matching 8 bases. Per germline, CDR1 LGHNA and CDR2 YSLEER. The CDR3 has 13 amino acids. V was pared by 4 bases and J by 4 bases, with 3 bases of the junction left unmatched. The CDR3 region has the DNA TGCGCCAGCAGCCGCCACAGGGGGTACGAGCAGTACTTC. Amino acids: CASSRHRGYEQYF.

This clonotype has just a few counts. The chain has TRBV28 and TRBJ1-3; maybe TRBD1 (6 bases). Germline V gene sequence: CDR1 MDHEN, CDR2 SYDVKM. The CDR3 spans 14 residues. V was pared by 7 bases and J by 3 bases, with 13 bases between. The CDR3 region has the DNA TGTGCCAGCATACGGGGGGCATATGGAAACACCATATATTTT. Amino acid sequence: CASIRGAYGNTIYF. Looking up the rest from reference TRBV28 and TRBJ1-3 gives the full variable domain: DVKVTQSSRYLVKRTGEKVFLECVQDMDHENMFWYRQDPGLGLRLIYFSYDVKMKEKGDIPEGYSVSREKKERFSLILESASTNQTSMYLCASIRGAYGNTIYFGEGSWLTVV.

This clonotype was counted at least ten times. This chain uses TRBV6-5 with TRBJ1-2; D ambiguous. Germline lookup yields CDR1 MNHEY and CDR2 SVGAGI. Trimming removed 6 bases from V and 0 bases from J, with 8 bases in between. This CDR3 region has 13 residues. The CDR3 sequence: CASRTVPNYGYTF. As DNA, the CDR3 is TGTGCCAGCAGAACCGTACCTAACTATGGCTACACCTTC.

This clonotype came up a few times. V and J are TRBV6-2 or TRBV6-3 and TRBJ1-2; D remains unclear. The germline V gene encodes CDR1 MNHEY and CDR2 SVGEGT. Trimming removed 0 bases at V and 8 bases at J, with 7 bases between. There are 12 residues in the CDR3. Written as DNA, the CDR3 is TGTGCCAGCAGTTACTCCCGGGGAGGCTACACCTTC. Its protein is CASSYSRGGYTF.